The following is a TCR beta chain sequence with its context. Its antigen specificity is not known. Per-nucleotide qualities are absent, and no much larger clonotype sits a single base away. The data derive from a study of cytomegalovirus exposure and HLA in healthy donors (dated by TCRdb to 2016 to 2017). Context from the whole study: According to a later analysis, one platform produced both the roughly 120 validation repertoires and the roughly 640 repertoires of the first cohort. To predict cytomegalovirus infection status, the study brought together high-throughput TCR immunosequencing, statistical association of individual TCRs with disease status, and machine learning. Along with the approximately 700-subject first cohort, a separate validation cohort of approximately 110 different subjects was used. The aim of the study was to test whether cataloging public T cell receptors could identify signatures of past pathogen exposure.

V loses 0 bases of germline sequence and J loses 0 bases, and the interval between the two ends is 9 bases. The germline V gene gives CDR1 as SGHTA and CDR2 as FQGNSA. Measured from the cysteine to the phenylalanine, the CDR3 is 15 residues long. The DNA shown is the 45-base CDR3, in frame from base 1. Libraries were made using the immunoSEQ multiplex PCR assay. In the source study's methods: A statistical classification framework was built for diagnosing cytomegalovirus status from the catalog of TCR beta chain sequences. TCRdb holds this immuneACCESS table with in-frame rearrangements only. Some clones are missing; in checked studies, unresolved V genes explain under half, and the rest has no known cause. V and J calls and clone size are copied from that table; D and trimming were computed from the DNA. The sample includes some 100,000 clones, with around nine tenths observed a single time. Of the sample, around 2.1% falls within the top ten clones.

Here is what the overall study found, with its caveats: A later analysis found that TCRs clustered in the first cohort also tended to co-occur in the roughly 120 validation repertoires, with approximately 94% of cluster scores above 0. It was suggested by the authors that the approach could potentially be generalized to other disease states and immunological phenotypes. The classifier was reported to diagnose cytomegalovirus status with high specificity and sensitivity in both the original and validation cohorts. Most TCR sequences were seen in very few donors, while some public TCRs were found in many individuals. The validation cohort had no HLA typing available for a later analysis, so co-occurrence within that cohort was assessed over all 120 or so repertoires. A total of fewer than 200 TCR beta chains were listed by the study as associated with cytomegalovirus. In vitro tests confirmed that three of the cytomegalovirus-associated TCR beta chains recognize cytomegalovirus antigens.

The donors belonged to the validation cohort of 90 to 150 subjects, which was separate from the 666-subject first cohort. The chain joins TRBV7-2 to TRBJ2-7, and TRBD2 may be the D gene, going by 5 matching bases. The receptor was derived from a woman aged 18-29 years in good health and CMV-seronegative. Source material: PBMCs. The bases are TGTGCCAGCAGCTTAGCAGGACTGAGCTCCTACGAGCAGTACTTC. Its translation is CASSLAGLSSYEQYF.